This T cell receptor (beta chain) originates from a study of blood T cell repertoires in COVID-19. This table comes from immunoSEQ multiplex PCR, and its TCRdb copy is limited to in-frame clones, with some not included. This table holds 300,000 to 350,000 clones, around 90% found once. Germline values: CDR1 MDHEN, CDR2 SYDVKM. The V and J ends lost 7 bases and 0 bases, in that order; junction bases with no gene match: 10. The CDR3 spans 17 residues. This rearrangement joins TRBV28 to TRBJ1-1; 11 bases are shared with TRBD1. The clonotype was recovered from a woman younger than 30 with acute COVID-19. Sample: PBMCs or T cells enriched from blood (not recorded which). The CDR3 nucleotides read TGTGCCAGCATTCAAGAGGGACAGGGGGTTCTGAACACTGAAGCTTTCTTT. This sequence encodes CASIQEGQGVLNTEAFF.